Here is one TCR beta chain with its context. The data originate from a study of T cells in tumors after PD-1 blockade. Trimming shortened V by 0 bases and J by 3 bases, and 9 bases separated the two germline ends. CDR1 SGHDT and CDR2 YYEEEE come from the germline V gene. The CDR3 contains 15 residues. Clones were read by immunoSEQ multiplex PCR, and TCRdb kept only the in-frame ones, dropping some. This sample has 55,000 to 65,000 clones, with roughly 75% found just once. This chain uses TRBV5-6 with TRBJ1-4; no clear D. This receptor was obtained from a human donor with basal cell carcinoma. This sample comprised PBMCs, obtained before anti-PD-1 treatment. The CDR3 spells CASSLGRISNEKLFF. DNA for the CDR3: TGTGCCAGCAGCTTGGGTAGGATTTCTAATGAAAAACTGTTTTTT.